The T cell receptor (beta chain) described here comes from a study of blood T cell repertoires in COVID-19 (dated by TCRdb to about 2020). Study-wide context: The collaborator samples originated in the United States, Italy and Spain and spanned the acute and convalescent phases of COVID-19. The prospective study material was composed of cDNA or gDNA derived from T cells, B-cell-depleted T cells, or PBMCs. Deeply sampled blood TCRbeta repertoires from subjects exposed to, actively infected with, or recovered from COVID-19 were included in the dataset. The repertoires were released in a freely available public database intended as a resource for research on the immune response to SARS-CoV-2. Samples were obtained from the ongoing ImmuneRACE study (first 160 participants) and from over 1,000 subjects provided by 6 global collaborators. A de-identified subject ID, COVID-19 status, age in years and sex were almost always included in the sample metadata. HLA class I and class II types, where available, came from metadata supplied by the sample provider rather than from assay-based typing. Summary of the overall study and its limitations: The quantity of clinical and demographic metadata differed by source and by participant and was supplied without curation.

There are 16 amino acids in the CDR3, from cysteine to phenylalanine inclusive. The kept DNA is CDR3 alone, 48 bases in frame from the first base. The germline V and J ends show losses of 4 bases and 0 bases respectively, and no gene match explains 8 bases of the junction. TCRbeta CDR3 regions were amplified from genomic DNA by means of the immunoSEQ Assay, a bias-controlled multiplex PCR. The original methods were these. Within the assay, amplification of reference gene primers was used to estimate how many nucleated cells each sample contained. To quantify the absolute abundance of each unique TCRbeta CDR3 rearrangement, sequence reads were collapsed and filtered. For each sample, productive Simpson clonality was calculated as the square root of Simpson's diversity index over productive rearrangements. The source is immuneACCESS, and TCRdb retained only in-frame sequences with V and J called. Part of the clones is not carried over; for the studies checked, unresolved V genes explain less than half of this, and the remainder is unexplained. V, J and clone size were drawn from that table, and D and trimming were deduced from the DNA. The table for this sample lists 60,000 or so clones; approximately 90% of them were counted only once. The top ten hold less than 2% of the sample.

With regard to this clone: Its target antigen remains unknown. Qualities for individual bases were not recorded, and no much larger clone is one base off.

Whole blood was collected in K2EDTA tubes by collaborating institutions according to the institutions' own protocols. For TCRbeta analysis, collaborators shipped samples in one of three forms: frozen whole blood, isolated PBMCs, or DNA extracted from either of those sample types. The specimen sequenced was peripheral blood. The chain was built from TRBV5-3 and TRBJ2-7, and 9 junction bases match TRBD1. TRBV5-3 is recorded as an ORF, its role being uncertain. This TCR was sampled from a human donor in a cohort sampled during active COVID-19. The bases read TGTGCCAGAAGCACTGGGACAGGGATAAGCTCCTACGAGCAGTACTTC. Its translation reads: CARSTGTGISSYEQYF.